A selection of T cell receptor beta chains follows, all from one sample in a study of patients and donors after allogeneic stem cell transplantation. TCRdb itself ran the RT-PCR reads through MiXCR, one entry per CDR3 protein. The repertoire includes about 110,000 distinct CDR3 sequences, around 33% of them detected once, and around 27% sits in the top ten. Input material: blood, either unsorted or a sorted T cell fraction (not recorded which). These receptors all stem from a human donor who was either an allogeneic HSCT recipient or a stem cell or donor lymphocyte infusion donor (not recorded which). It is not recorded whose cells these are; they may come from a transplant donor. Both conserved end residues are part of each CDR3. Each record gives: CDR3 length, V gene, J gene, D gene, clone size, CDR3 protein, CDR3 DNA. The D gene is left open where the match is weak. For some rows the clone size is stated as once, few or many, or as a class when expanded; others skip it.

13	TRBV29-1	TRBJ2-7	.	.	CSVGHSQGYEQYF	TGCAGCGTGGGACATAGTCAAGGGTACGAGCAGTACTTC
13	TRBV6-6	TRBJ2-5	.	.	CASSSYRQETQYF	TGTGCCAGCAGTTCCTATCGGCAAGAGACCCAGTACTTC
12	TRBV6-2/TRBV6-3	TRBJ1-2	.	few	CASSFDYYGYTF	TGTGCCAGCAGCTTTGACTACTATGGCTACACCTTC
15	TRBV20-1	TRBJ1-3	.	many	CSARDTGRTKNTIYF	TGCAGTGCTAGAGATACGGGAAGAACGAAGAACACCATATATTTT
13	TRBV20-1	TRBJ1-2	TRBD1	.	CSARVRQGIGYTF	TGCAGTGCTAGAGTCCGACAGGGGATAGGCTACACCTTC
13	TRBV7-3	TRBJ1-1	.	.	CASSPDRYTEAFF	TGTGCCAGCAGCCCGGACAGATACACTGAAGCTTTCTTT
15	TRBV12-3/TRBV12-4	TRBJ2-4	.	.	CASTLGDSAKNIQYF	TGTGCCAGCACCCTAGGGGACTCAGCCAAAAACATTCAGTACTTC
13	TRBV18	TRBJ2-3	.	few	CASSPLNTDTQYF	TGTGCCAGCTCACCACTGAACACAGATACGCAGTATTTT
12	TRBV29-1	TRBJ1-1	.	few	CSVKDVNTEAFF	TGCAGCGTGAAGGACGTGAACACTGAAGCTTTCTTT
15	TRBV20-1	TRBJ1-5	.	.	CSARKFGGGNQPQHF	TGCAGTGCTAGGAAATTTGGGGGTGGCAATCAGCCCCAGCATTTT
13	TRBV6-2/TRBV6-3	TRBJ2-7	.	.	CASSWDRAYEQYF	TGTGCCAGCAGTTGGGACCGCGCCTACGAGCAGTACTTC
16	TRBV28	TRBJ1-6	.	.	CASSPQLPGGYSPLHF	TGTGCCAGCAGTCCGCAACTTCCTGGAGGGTATTCACCCCTCCACTTT
14	TRBV5-1	TRBJ2-1	TRBD2	.	CASRSSGRHNEQFF	TGCGCCAGCAGAAGTAGCGGGAGACACAATGAGCAGTTCTTC
16	TRBV24-1	TRBJ2-1	TRBD1	.	CATSGPPGQGPHEQFF	TGTGCCACCAGTGGCCCACCGGGACAGGGGCCCCATGAGCAGTTCTTC
13	TRBV6-2/TRBV6-3	TRBJ1-2	.	.	CASTSTGFYGYTF	TGTGCCAGCACCTCGACAGGATTCTATGGCTACACCTTC
15	TRBV7-2	TRBJ2-1	TRBD2	.	CASSLEAGARYEQFF	TGTGCCAGCAGCTTAGAAGCGGGAGCTAGGTATGAGCAGTTCTTC
13	TRBV24-1	TRBJ1-5	TRBD1	few	CATSGQGIVPQHF	TGTGCCACCAGTGGACAGGGTATAGTGCCCCAGCATTTT
16	TRBV6-1	TRBJ2-2	.	.	CASSDTGTLNTGELFF	TGTGCCAGCAGTGATACGGGCACCTTGAACACCGGGGAGCTGTTTTTT
11	TRBV12-3/TRBV12-4	TRBJ1-5	.	few	CASSRTGPQHF	TGTGCCAGCAGTAGGACGGGGCCCCAGCATTTT
12	TRBV6-1	TRBJ1-1	.	.	CASSDQLTEAFF	TGTGCCAGCAGTGACCAATTGACTGAAGCTTTCTTT
13	TRBV7-6	TRBJ1-1	.	few	CASSLDGRIEAFF	TGTGCCAGCAGCTTAGATGGTAGGATTGAAGCTTTCTTT
16	TRBV7-8	TRBJ1-6	TRBD1	.	CASSLTGELHNSPLHF	TGTGCCAGCAGCTTGACAGGGGAGTTACATAATTCACCCCTCCACTTT
13	TRBV29-1	TRBJ2-7	TRBD2	.	CSVQTSGRAGQYF	TGCAGCGTCCAGACTAGCGGGAGGGCCGGGCAGTACTTC
14	TRBV6-5	TRBJ2-7	.	.	CASSYRSVSYEQYF	TGTGCCAGCAGTTACCGGTCAGTGAGCTACGAGCAGTACTTC
13	TRBV6-5	TRBJ1-1	.	few	CASSRTFNTEAFF	TGTGCCAGCAGCCGGACATTTAACACTGAAGCTTTCTTT
15	TRBV28	TRBJ2-6	.	.	CASSLLRSGANVLTF	TGTGCCAGCAGCCTCCTGAGGTCTGGGGCCAACGTCCTGACTTTC
14	TRBV20-1	TRBJ2-3	TRBD2	.	CSAIAGQTGTSPHF	TGCAGTGCTATCGCGGGACAAACCGGGACTAGCCCCCATTTT
16	TRBV7-8	TRBJ2-3	TRBD2	few	CASSLESGRATDTQYF	TGTGCCAGCAGCTTAGAAAGCGGGAGGGCTACAGATACGCAGTATTTT
13	TRBV24-1	TRBJ1-5	.	few	CATSEGGREPQHF	TGTGCCACCAGTGAAGGGGGGCGCGAGCCCCAGCATTTT
13	TRBV27	TRBJ1-1	.	.	CASSLQPNTEAFF	TGTGCCAGCAGTTTGCAACCTAACACTGAAGCTTTCTTT
9	TRBV29-1	TRBJ2-5	.	.	CSVAGTQYF	TGCAGCGTTGCGGGGACCCAGTACTTC
13	TRBV27	TRBJ1-2	.	.	CASSFGQDYGYTF	TGTGCCAGCAGTTTTGGTCAGGACTATGGCTACACCTTC
17	TRBV28	TRBJ2-1	.	.	CASSPPRGASSYNEQFF	TGTGCCAGCAGTCCTCCGCGTGGCGCGAGCTCCTACAATGAGCAGTTCTTC
12	TRBV12-3/TRBV12-4	TRBJ1-6	.	many	CASSLSNSPLHF	TGTGCCAGCAGTTTGAGTAATTCACCCCTCCACTTT
12	TRBV5-1	TRBJ2-3	.	.	CASSPGMDTQYF	TGCGCCAGCAGTCCTGGAATGGATACGCAGTATTTT
14	TRBV4-3	TRBJ2-1	.	.	CASSQSSSGSEQFF	TGCGCCAGCAGCCAATCAAGTTCCGGGTCAGAGCAGTTCTTC
13	TRBV12-3/TRBV12-4	TRBJ1-5	.	.	CASSFGLGQPQHF	TGTGCCAGCAGTTTCGGACTCGGTCAGCCCCAGCATTTT
14	TRBV12-3/TRBV12-4	TRBJ1-5	.	many	CASSLARGVKPQHF	TGTGCCAGCAGTTTAGCACGGGGTGTGAAGCCCCAGCATTTT
14	TRBV29-1	TRBJ1-2	.	.	CSDVSRLTNYGYTF	TGCAGCGACGTGAGCAGGCTTACTAACTATGGCTACACCTTC
13	TRBV25-1	TRBJ1-1	.	.	CASSVGMNSEAFF	TGTGCCAGCAGTGTGGGGATGAACAGTGAAGCTTTCTTT
14	TRBV7-2	TRBJ2-1	.	.	CASSLIGRYNEQFF	TGTGCCAGCAGCTTAATCGGGCGGTACAATGAGCAGTTCTTC
12	TRBV20-1	TRBJ2-7	TRBD2	few	CSAQTSLYEQYF	TGCAGTGCGCAGACTAGCCTCTACGAGCAGTACTTC